Following are 27 T cell receptor beta chains from one sample sequenced in a study of blood T cell repertoires in COVID-19. Sequencing used immunoSEQ multiplex PCR; TCRdb keeps in-frame clones, though not all of them. Of about 250,000 clones in the sample, around 84% were seen once. What was sequenced was PBMCs or T cells enriched from blood (not recorded which). The receptors come from a man aged 40-49 years who had recovered from COVID-19.

This chain uses TRBV14 with TRBJ2-2, with 10 bases that match TRBD1. CDR3 length: 17 residues. Germline V gives CDR1 SGHDN, CDR2 FVKESK. V gave up 1 base and J gave up 7 bases; unmatched junction bases: 9. The CDR3 is CASSQGRQGALVGELFF. CDR3 DNA: TGTGCCAGCAGCCAAGGGCGACAGGGGGCTCTTGTCGGGGAGCTGTTTTTT.

This sequence joins TRBV27 and TRBJ1-2, with D perhaps TRBD1 (6 bases). The CDR3 spans 13 residues. From germline, CDR1 is MNHEY and CDR2 SMNVEV (reference sequence). The V and J ends lost 6 bases and 7 bases respectively, with 15 bases between them. CDR3 amino acids: CASSLWRGGGYTF. DNA of the CDR3: TGTGCCAGCAGCCTATGGAGGGGGGGTGGCTACACCTTC.

The rearrangement joins TRBV29-1 to TRBJ1-4; weak D call: TRBD1 (6 bases). V shed 5 bases and J shed 5 bases, with 12 bases lying between them. Germline V lookup: CDR1 SQVTM, CDR2 ANQGSEA. The CDR3 totals 13 residues. The CDR3 sequence is CSVSGRGNEKLFF. The CDR3 nucleotides are TGCAGCGTTTCAGGGAGGGGGAATGAAAAACTGTTTTTT.

This clone has a handful of counts. The chain carries TRBV12-5 and TRBJ1-1; the match to TRBD1 covers 7 bases. CDR3 length: 14 amino acids. CDR1 and CDR2 from the germline V gene are LGHNT and FRNRAP. J gave up 4 bases and V 2 bases, and 4 bases lay outside the gene matches. This CDR3 reads CASGLKGAVTEAFF. In DNA, the CDR3 is TGTGCTAGTGGTTTGAAGGGGGCGGTCACTGAAGCTTTCTTT.

This sequence joins TRBV27 and TRBJ2-1; possibly TRBD2 for D (6 bases). Germline CDR1 MNHEY, CDR2 SMNVEV (reference sequence). V dropped 0 bases and J dropped 3 bases, with 12 bases sitting between them. This CDR3 is built from 16 residues. CDR3 bases: TGTGCCAGCAGTTTATCATGGGGGGATTTCTACAATGAGCAGTTCTTC. The encoded protein is CASSLSWGDFYNEQFF.

The CDR3 bases are TGTGCCAGCAGTAAAACAGGGGGCTCCTACAATGAGCAGTTCTTC. Its translation is CASSKTGGSYNEQFF. The chain links TRBV2 to TRBJ2-1; TRBD1 agrees at 8 bases. Trimming took 5 bases from V and 0 from J; bases not matched to a gene: 3. CDR3 length equals 15 residues. Germline CDR1 reads SNHLY; CDR2 reads FYNNEI. Full variable domain (outside the CDR3, taken from reference TRBV2 and TRBJ2-1): EPEVTQTPSHQVTQMGQEVILRCVPISNHLYFYWYRQILGQKVEFLVSFYNNEISEKSEIFDDQFSVERPDGSNFTLKIRSTKLEDSAMYFCASSKTGGSYNEQFFGPGTRLTVL.

This clone appeared a single time. The V gene is TRBV10-3, the J gene TRBJ2-7; 12 nucleotides agree with TRBD1. The junction had 11 bases not matched to a gene; V was cut back by 9 bases and J by 5 bases. This CDR3 is 15 amino acids long. Germline CDR1 is ENHRY and CDR2 is SYGVKD. The CDR3 protein is CAIRGDGTGGDEQYF. In DNA, the CDR3 is TGTGCCATTAGGGGGGACGGGACAGGGGGCGACGAGCAGTACTTC.

This sequence joins TRBV4-1 and TRBJ1-3; tentative D call: TRBD1 (5 bases). There are 16 residues in the CDR3. Deletions cut 1 base from V and 0 bases from J, with 10 bases between. CDR1 and CDR2 from the germline V gene are MGHRA and YSYEKL. In nucleotides, the CDR3 is TGCGCCAGCAGCCAAGCCCAGACAGACTCTGGAAACACCATATATTTT. This translates into CASSQAQTDSGNTIYF.

CDR3 nucleotides: TGTGCCATCAGCAGGACAGGGGATAACACCGGGGAGCTGTTTTTT. Translated, it gives CAISRTGDNTGELFF. The V call is TRBV10-3, the J call TRBJ2-2, with 9 bases lining up with TRBD1. V lost 6 bases, J lost 2 bases, and 4 bases stayed unmatched. This CDR3 has 15 amino acids. Germline CDR1 ENHRY, CDR2 SYGVKD.

The V and J genes are TRBV19 and TRBJ1-3; D uncertain. This CDR3 is built from 11 residues. Germline CDR1 and CDR2: LNHDA and SQIVND (reference sequence). CDR3 sequence: CGAVSGNTIYF. In DNA, the CDR3 is TGTGGGGCAGTCTCTGGAAACACCATATATTTT.

The chain recombines TRBV6-2 or TRBV6-3 with TRBJ2-7, with D possibly TRBD1 on 6 matching bases. Germline V gene data show CDR1 as MNHEY and CDR2 as SVGEGT. The ends were cut back, 2 bases at V and 2 bases at J, with 16 bases in the middle. This CDR3 region has 16 residues. CDR3 coding DNA: TGTGCCAGCAGTTACCTCGGGCAGGGGAACGCCTACGAGCAGTACTTC. As protein: CASSYLGQGNAYEQYF.

The chain couples TRBV6-4 to TRBJ1-4, with unresolved D. This CDR3 spans 14 amino acids. Between the trimmed V and J ends, which lost 4 bases and 6 bases, there was a span of 12 bases. The germline V gene encodes CDR1 MRHNA and CDR2 SNTAGT. CDR3: CASSVGGNDEKLFF. CDR3 coding DNA: TGTGCCAGCAGTGTTGGCGGAAATGATGAAAAACTGTTTTTT.

This clone was counted a few times. The rearrangement joins TRBV2 to TRBJ2-5; 9 positions match TRBD2. From germline, CDR1 is SNHLY and CDR2 FYNNEI. The CDR3 length is 15 residues. The J segment lost 5 bases and the V segment lost 3 bases, leaving 7 bases of the junction unmatched. CDR3 sequence (DNA): TGTGCCAGCAGTGAGAGGGGTCTAGCGGGGGAGACCCAGTACTTC. Amino acid sequence: CASSERGLAGETQYF.

This chain joins TRBV7-2 and TRBJ2-1, with 9 bases that match TRBD2. CDR3 size: 15 residues. J gave up 4 bases and V 5 bases, and 6 bases lay outside the gene matches. Germline V gene lookup returns CDR1 SGHTA and CDR2 FQGNSA. This CDR3 is CASSHLAGLYNEQFF. The CDR3 DNA follows: TGTGCCAGCAGCCACCTAGCGGGACTGTACAATGAGCAGTTCTTC.

V is TRBV6-2 or TRBV6-3 and J is TRBJ2-7; D gene unclear. Trimming took 4 bases from V and 2 from J, leaving 15 bases between them. From germline, CDR1 is MNHEY and CDR2 SVGEGT. This CDR3 comprises 15 residues. The CDR3 loop is CASSSRGSAPYEQYF. The CDR3 DNA reads as TGTGCCAGCAGTTCCAGAGGCTCCGCCCCCTACGAGCAGTACTTC.

The gene calls are TRBV5-8 and TRBJ1-2; 10 positions agree with TRBD1. The trim removed 7 bases at V and 4 bases at J, leaving 10 bases unmatched. Germline V gene sequence: CDR1 SGHTS, CDR2 YDEGEE. The CDR3 covers 15 residues. The CDR3 loop reads CASRPGWTGGYGYTF. In nucleotides, the CDR3 is TGTGCCAGCCGTCCGGGGTGGACAGGGGGCTATGGCTACACCTTC. The full variable domain, its missing parts supplied by reference TRBV5-8 and TRBJ1-2, is EAGVTQSPTHLIKTRGQQATLRCSPISGHTSVYWYQQALGLGLQFLLWYDEGEERNRGNFPPRFSGRQFPNYSSELNVNALELEDSALYLCASRPGWTGGYGYTFGSGTRLTVV.

The chain employs TRBV27 and TRBJ2-5; TRBD1 matches 9 bases. The CDR3 is 10 residues long. Germline CDR1 is MNHEY and CDR2 is SMNVEV (reference sequence). The trim removed 11 bases at V and 5 bases at J, leaving 0 bases unmatched. CDR3 residues: CAGQGETQYF. Written as DNA, the CDR3 is TGTGCCGGACAGGGGGAGACCCAGTACTTC.

A single count supports this clone. V is TRBV28 and J is TRBJ1-2; 9 nucleotides match TRBD1. The CDR3 length is 16 residues. The V and J ends lost 5 bases and 4 bases, in that order; junction bases with no gene match: 11. Germline CDR1 MDHEN, CDR2 SYDVKM. The CDR3 DNA sequence: TGTGCCAGCAGTCCGAACCCGGGACAGGGCTTCTATGGCTACACCTTC. Its protein is CASSPNPGQGFYGYTF.

This chain joins TRBV4-2 and TRBJ2-3, with D possibly being TRBD2 (6 bases). Germline V gene sequence: CDR1 LGHNA, CDR2 YNFKEQ. V was cut by 0 bases and J by 2 bases, with 12 bases left in between. The CDR3 has 16 residues. CDR3 region: CASSQDMSGFTDTQYF. CDR3 sequence (DNA): TGTGCCAGCAGCCAAGATATGAGCGGGTTCACAGATACGCAGTATTTT.

This clone was recorded only once. The chain combines TRBV2 with TRBJ2-2; D possibly corresponds to TRBD1 (6 bases). There are 13 residues in the CDR3. V lost 9 bases, J lost 4 bases, and 12 bases lay in between. Germline CDR1 SNHLY, CDR2 FYNNEI. The CDR3 here is CARRTDSTGELFF. The CDR3 coding sequence is TGTGCCAGAAGGACAGATTCCACCGGGGAGCTGTTTTTT. The full variable domain, with the rest looked up from reference TRBV2 and TRBJ2-2, is EPEVTQTPSHQVTQMGQEVILRCVPISNHLYFYWYRQILGQKVEFLVSFYNNEISEKSEIFDDQFSVERPDGSNFTLKIRSTKLEDSAMYFCARRTDSTGELFFGEGSRLTVL.

The rearrangement joins TRBV7-3 to TRBJ1-5, with TRBD1 as a possible D gene (6 bases). V dropped 1 base and J dropped 3 bases, with 13 bases sitting between them. The CDR3 extends over 16 amino acids. The germline CDR1 and CDR2 sequences are SGHTA and FQGTGA. In nucleotides, the CDR3 is TGTGCCAGCAGCTTAAATTTGGGACAAATCAATCAGCCCCAGCATTTT. It is translated as CASSLNLGQINQPQHF.

As regards this clone: Other DNA sequences from this sample encode an identical CDR3 as well. The chain uses TRBV30 and TRBJ1-3, with D possibly being TRBD1 (5 bases). The V gene lost 4 bases and the J gene lost 1 base, with 5 bases spanning the gap. CDR1 and CDR2 from the germline V gene are GTSNPN and SVGIG (reference sequence). The CDR3 is 12 residues long. CDR3 in amino acids: CAWTGSGNTIYF. CDR3 bases: TGTGCCTGGACAGGGTCTGGAAACACCATATATTTT.

The chain employs TRBV30 and TRBJ1-2; 7 bases map to TRBD1. V shed 2 bases and J 8 bases; nucleotides not matched to a gene: 8. Looked up from germline, CDR1 is GTSNPN and CDR2 is SVGIG (reference sequence). CDR3 length: 13 amino acids. DNA of the CDR3: TGTGCCTGGAGTCGGGACAGACCTCGGGGCTACACCTTC. Its translation is CAWSRDRPRGYTF.

The CDR3 region has the DNA TGTGCCAGCAGCTGGACAGGGGGTAGAAATGAGCAGTTCTTC. This encodes CASSWTGGRNEQFF. The chain links TRBV7-9 to TRBJ2-1, with 10 nucleotides matching TRBD1. This CDR3 spans 14 amino acids. Germline CDR1 is SEHNR and CDR2 is FQNEAQ (reference sequence). The J segment lost 7 bases and the V segment lost 4 bases, leaving 4 bases of the junction unmatched.

V usage is TRBV24-1 and J usage is TRBJ2-4; 12 positions match TRBD1. This CDR3 has 14 residues. Germline V gene lookup returns CDR1 KGHDR and CDR2 SFDVKD. The V segment lost 4 bases and the J segment 7 bases; nucleotides outside the gene matches: 1. The CDR3 sequence is CATSEGQGANIQYF. For the CDR3, the DNA is TGTGCCACCAGTGAGGGACAGGGGGCGAACATTCAGTACTTC.

The gene calls are TRBV19 and TRBJ1-6; TRBD1 matches 9 bases. Germline CDR1 reads LNHDA; CDR2 reads SQIVND (reference sequence). This CDR3 has 18 amino acids. V was pared by 1 base and J by 7 bases, with 11 bases of the junction left unmatched. The CDR3, as DNA: TGTGCCAGTAGTATAGTGTCAAGGACAGGGGATCGGAATTCACCCCTCCACTTT. Amino acids: CASSIVSRTGDRNSPLHF.

J is TRBJ2-5 and V is TRBV7-2, with 11 bases identical to TRBD2. Germline V gene sequence: CDR1 SGHTA, CDR2 FQGNSA. The CDR3 is 15 amino acids. J lost 3 bases, V lost 5 bases, and 5 bases had no gene match. CDR3 DNA sequence: TGTGCCAGCAGCATGGGACTAGCGGTCAAAGAGACCCAGTACTTC. Protein sequence: CASSMGLAVKETQYF.